The following is a TCR beta chain sequence with its context. The authors split each subset's genomic DNA evenly across several immunoSEQ plates. Sequencing used immunoSEQ multiplex PCR; TCRdb keeps in-frame clones, though not all of them. The sample contains under 1 million clones, about 91% of which appear only once. These data come from a study of shared clonotypes between healthy human individuals. CD45RO-negative CD8 cells positively selected for CCR7 made up the naive population, which excluded terminally differentiated effector memory CD45RA+ cells. The receptor was derived from a man aged 30 to 45 in good health. The sequenced sample was naive CD8+ T cells sorted from blood.

The CDR3, as DNA: TGTGCCAGTAGTATGGGGGTCGGCGGGAACTACGAGCAGTACTTC. Translating it yields CASSMGVGGNYEQYF. The gene calls are TRBV19 and TRBJ2-7, with D possibly matching TRBD2 (6 bases). The V end was cut by 3 bases, the J end by 3 bases, with 15 bases between. This CDR3 spans 15 amino acids. In germline, CDR1 is LNHDA, CDR2 SQIVND (reference sequence).